Given below is one T cell receptor (beta chain) in context. The data originate from a study of TIL therapy for anti-PD-1-resistant metastatic lung cancer. V was pared by 4 bases and J by 0 bases, with 5 bases of the junction left unmatched. CDR1 and CDR2 from the germline V gene are KGHDR and SFDVKD. The CDR3 loop spans 16 amino acids. This was the immunoSEQ v3 assay. Profiling relied on immunoSEQ multiplex PCR, and the TCRdb table lists in-frame clones only, not all of them. The table shows 52,000 or so clones, with over 75% occurring only once. This sample's time point: pre-treatment sample, taken before nivolumab and TIL therapy.

V usage is TRBV24-1 and J usage is TRBJ2-1; TRBD1 matches 7 bases. The source is a person between 25 and 80 years old with non-small cell lung cancer. Sequencing was performed on blood, taken at baseline. The CDR3 region has the DNA TGTGCCACCAGTGAACGGACAGGAAGCTCCTACAATGAGCAGTTCTTC. This translates into CATSERTGSSYNEQFF.